Included here is one TCR beta chain sequence, with context. Its cognate antigen is unknown. The identical CDR3 is also encoded by other nucleotide sequences in the sample. CD8 cells classed as naive were CD45RO-negative and positively selected for CCR7, excluding terminally differentiated effector memory CD45RA+ cells. HIV-negative, healthy adults without recent acute infections or vaccinations were the donors. The sample comes from a study of shared clonotypes between healthy human individuals. Whole-study findings and limits: Among a few donors, roughly 5.5% of naive CD4 clonotypes were found in common. On the whole, naive subsets had larger estimated richness than memory subsets had.

The data were produced by immunoSEQ multiplex PCR, yet TCRdb's version contains in-frame clones alone and is incomplete. The data contain some 2.1 million clones, roughly 95% of them singletons. Deletions cut 2 bases from V and 2 bases from J, with 5 bases between. The CDR3 has 13 amino acids. Germline V gene lookup returns CDR1 SGHRS and CDR2 YFSETQ. This sequence originates from a young man in good health. Some clones in this sample may be carry-over from other donors' samples. This sequence joins TRBV5-1 and TRBJ2-1, with D hard to call. Sequencing was done on a sample of naive CD8+ T cells from PBMCs. This chain's CDR3 is CASSFGAYNEQFF. The CDR3 DNA sequence: TGCGCCAGCAGCTTTGGGGCCTACAATGAGCAGTTCTTC. Full variable domain (outside the CDR3, taken from reference TRBV5-1 and TRBJ2-1): KAGVTQTPRYLIKTRGQQVTLSCSPISGHRSVSWYQQTPGQGLQFLFEYFSETQRNKGNFPGRFSGRQFSNSRSEMNVSTLELGDSALYLCASSFGAYNEQFFGPGTRLTVL.